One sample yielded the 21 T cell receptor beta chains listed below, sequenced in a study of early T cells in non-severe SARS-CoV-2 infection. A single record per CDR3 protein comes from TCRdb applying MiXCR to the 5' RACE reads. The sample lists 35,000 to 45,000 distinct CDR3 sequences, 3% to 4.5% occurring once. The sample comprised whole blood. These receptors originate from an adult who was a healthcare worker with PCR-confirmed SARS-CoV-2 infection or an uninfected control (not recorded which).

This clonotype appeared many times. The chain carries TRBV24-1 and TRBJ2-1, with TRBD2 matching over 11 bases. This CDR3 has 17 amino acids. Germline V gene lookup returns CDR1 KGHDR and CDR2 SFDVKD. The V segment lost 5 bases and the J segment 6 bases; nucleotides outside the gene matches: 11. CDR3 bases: TGTGCCACCAGTGGTACTAGCGGGAGTGGAAGTTTCAATGAGCAGTTCTTC. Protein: CATSGTSGSGSFNEQFF.

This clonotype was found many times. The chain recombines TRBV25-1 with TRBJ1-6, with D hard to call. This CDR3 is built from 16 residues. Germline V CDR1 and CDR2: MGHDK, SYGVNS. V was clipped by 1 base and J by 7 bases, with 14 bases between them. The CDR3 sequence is CASSESPGRANSPLHF. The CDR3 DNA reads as TGTGCCAGCAGTGAATCCCCCGGACGCGCGAATTCACCCCTCCACTTT.

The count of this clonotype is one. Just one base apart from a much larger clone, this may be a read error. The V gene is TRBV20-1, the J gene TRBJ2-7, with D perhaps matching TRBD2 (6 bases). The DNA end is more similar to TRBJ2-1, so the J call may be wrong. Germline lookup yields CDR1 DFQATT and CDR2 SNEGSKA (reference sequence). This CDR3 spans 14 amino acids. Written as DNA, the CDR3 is TGCAGTGCTAGGCTAGCCGGAGGGATCCACGAGCAGTTCTTC. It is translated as CSARLAGGIHEQFF.

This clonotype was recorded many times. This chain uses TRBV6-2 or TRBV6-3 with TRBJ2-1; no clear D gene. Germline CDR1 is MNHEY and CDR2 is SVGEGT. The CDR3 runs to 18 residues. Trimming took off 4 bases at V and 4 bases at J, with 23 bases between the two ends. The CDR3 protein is CASSSLTPEGFPYNEQFF. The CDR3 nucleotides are TGTGCCAGCAGTTCCCTCACACCGGAAGGGTTTCCATACAATGAGCAGTTCTTC.

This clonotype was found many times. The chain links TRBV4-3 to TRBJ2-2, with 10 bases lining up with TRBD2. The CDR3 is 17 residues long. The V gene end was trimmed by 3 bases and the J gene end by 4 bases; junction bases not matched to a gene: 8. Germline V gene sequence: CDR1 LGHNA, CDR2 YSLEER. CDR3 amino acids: CASSHNLAGDSTGELFF. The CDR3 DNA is TGCGCCAGCAGCCATAACCTAGCGGGAGACAGCACCGGGGAGCTGTTTTTT.

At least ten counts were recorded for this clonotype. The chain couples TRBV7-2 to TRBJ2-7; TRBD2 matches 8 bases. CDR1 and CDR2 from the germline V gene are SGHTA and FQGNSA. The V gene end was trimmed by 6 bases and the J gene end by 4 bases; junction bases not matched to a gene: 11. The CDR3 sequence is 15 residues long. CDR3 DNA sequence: TGTGCCAGCAGGGAGGGGAGCGGGAGCTGGTACGAGCAGTACTTC. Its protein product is CASREGSGSWYEQYF.

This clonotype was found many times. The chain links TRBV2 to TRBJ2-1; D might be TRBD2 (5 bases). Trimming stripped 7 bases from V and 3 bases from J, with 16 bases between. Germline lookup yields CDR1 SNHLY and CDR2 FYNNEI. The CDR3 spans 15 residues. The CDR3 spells CASKELGEGYNEQFF. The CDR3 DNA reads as TGTGCCAGCAAAGAGCTCGGAGAGGGCTACAATGAGCAGTTCTTC.

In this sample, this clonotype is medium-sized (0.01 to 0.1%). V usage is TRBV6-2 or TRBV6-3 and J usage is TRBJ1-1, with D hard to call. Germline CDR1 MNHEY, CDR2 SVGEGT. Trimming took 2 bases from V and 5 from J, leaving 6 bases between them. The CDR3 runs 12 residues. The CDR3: CASSYERTEAFF. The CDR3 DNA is TGTGCCAGCAGTTACGAAAGGACTGAAGCTTTCTTT.

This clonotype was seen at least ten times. The CDR3 DNA follows: TGTGCCAGCAGTGAAGTCACAACCGTTAGCTCCTACGAGCAGTACTTC. It codes for CASSEVTTVSSYEQYF. V gene TRBV2 combines with J gene TRBJ2-7; D gene uncertain. From germline, CDR1 is SNHLY and CDR2 FYNNEI. CDR3 length: 16 residues. Trimming removed 1 base at V and 0 bases at J, with 13 bases between.

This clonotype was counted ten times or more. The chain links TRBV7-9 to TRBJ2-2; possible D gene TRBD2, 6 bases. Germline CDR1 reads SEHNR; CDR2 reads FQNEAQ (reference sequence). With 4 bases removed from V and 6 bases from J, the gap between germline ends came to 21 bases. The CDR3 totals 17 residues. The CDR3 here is CASSYIAVSLRPGELFF. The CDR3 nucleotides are TGTGCCAGCAGCTACATAGCGGTTAGCCTAAGGCCCGGGGAGCTGTTTTTT.

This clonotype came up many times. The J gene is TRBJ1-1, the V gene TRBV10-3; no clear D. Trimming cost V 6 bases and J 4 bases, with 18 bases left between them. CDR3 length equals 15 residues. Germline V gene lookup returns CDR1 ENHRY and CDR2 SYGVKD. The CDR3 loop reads CAIRDSLGAGTEAFF. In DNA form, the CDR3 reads TGTGCCATCAGGGACTCTTTAGGCGCGGGCACTGAAGCTTTCTTT.

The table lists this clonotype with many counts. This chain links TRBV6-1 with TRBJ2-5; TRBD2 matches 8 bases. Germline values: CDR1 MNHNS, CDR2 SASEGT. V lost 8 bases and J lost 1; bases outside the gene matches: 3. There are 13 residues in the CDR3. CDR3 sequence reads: CASRGLVQETQYF. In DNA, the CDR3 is TGTGCCAGCCGGGGACTAGTCCAAGAGACCCAGTACTTC.

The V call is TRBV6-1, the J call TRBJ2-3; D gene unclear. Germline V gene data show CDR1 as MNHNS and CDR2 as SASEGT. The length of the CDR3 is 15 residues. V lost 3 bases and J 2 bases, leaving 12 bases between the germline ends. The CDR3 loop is CASSDEWVITDTQYF. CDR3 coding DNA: TGTGCCAGCAGTGATGAGTGGGTGATCACAGATACGCAGTATTTT.

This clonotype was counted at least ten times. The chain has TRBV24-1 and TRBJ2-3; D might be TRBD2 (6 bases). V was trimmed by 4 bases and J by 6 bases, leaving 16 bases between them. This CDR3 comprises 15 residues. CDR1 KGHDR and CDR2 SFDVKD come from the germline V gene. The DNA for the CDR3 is TGTGCCACCAGTGAGGACCGCGGGACGACGGATACGCAGTATTTT. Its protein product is CATSEDRGTTDTQYF.

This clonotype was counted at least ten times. This chain's CDR3 is CASNKNNEQFF. CDR3 DNA: TGCGCCAGCAACAAAAACAATGAGCAGTTCTTC. This chain connects TRBV5-1 to TRBJ2-1; D is unresolved. CDR1 is SGHRS, CDR2 YFSETQ, per germline. CDR3 size: 11 residues. Trimming cost V 6 bases and J 5 bases, with 6 bases left between them.

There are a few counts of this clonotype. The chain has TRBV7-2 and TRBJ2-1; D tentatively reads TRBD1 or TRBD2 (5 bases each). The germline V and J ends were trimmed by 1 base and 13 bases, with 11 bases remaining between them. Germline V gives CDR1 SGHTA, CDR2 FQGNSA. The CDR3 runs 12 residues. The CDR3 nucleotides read TGTGCCAGCAGCTTAGAGAGGGGTCCCCAGTTCTTC. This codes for CASSLERGPQFF. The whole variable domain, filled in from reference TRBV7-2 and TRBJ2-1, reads GAGVSQSPSNKVTEKGKDVELRCDPISGHTALYWYRQSLGQGLEFLIYFQGNSAPDKSGLPSDRFSAERTGGSVSTLTIQRTQQEDSAVYLCASSLERGPQFFGPGTRLTVL.

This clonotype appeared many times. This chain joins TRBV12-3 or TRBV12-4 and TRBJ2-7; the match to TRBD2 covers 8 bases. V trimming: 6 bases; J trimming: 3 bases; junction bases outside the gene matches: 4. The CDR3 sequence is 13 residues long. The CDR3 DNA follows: TGTGCCAGCAGCTCCGCGGGGGGCTACGAGCAGTACTTC. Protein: CASSSAGGYEQYF.

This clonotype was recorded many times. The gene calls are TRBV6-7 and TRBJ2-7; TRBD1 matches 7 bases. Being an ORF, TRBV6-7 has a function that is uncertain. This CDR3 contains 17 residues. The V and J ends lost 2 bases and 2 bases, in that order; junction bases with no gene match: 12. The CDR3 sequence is CASSYDLRQGSPYEQYV. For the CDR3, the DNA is TGTGCCAGCAGTTACGACCTTAGACAGGGATCCCCCTACGAGCAGTACGTC.

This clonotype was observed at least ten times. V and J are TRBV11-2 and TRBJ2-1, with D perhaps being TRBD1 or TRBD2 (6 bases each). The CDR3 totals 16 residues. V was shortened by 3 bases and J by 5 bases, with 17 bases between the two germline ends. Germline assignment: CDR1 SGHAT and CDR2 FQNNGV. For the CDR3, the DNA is TGTGCCAGCAGCTTCCTAAGGGGGGATGGGGACAATGAGCAGTTCTTC. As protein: CASSFLRGDGDNEQFF. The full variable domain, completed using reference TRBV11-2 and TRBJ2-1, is EAGVAQSPRYKIIEKRQSVAFWCNPISGHATLYWYQQILGQGPKLLIQFQNNGVVDDSQLPKDRFSAERLKGVDSTLKIQPAKLEDSAVYLCASSFLRGDGDNEQFFGPGTRLTVL.

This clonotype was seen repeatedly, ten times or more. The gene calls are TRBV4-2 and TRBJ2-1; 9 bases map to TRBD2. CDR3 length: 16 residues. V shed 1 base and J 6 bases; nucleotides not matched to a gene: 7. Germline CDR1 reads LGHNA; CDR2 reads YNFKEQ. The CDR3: CASSQGAGGPLNEQFF. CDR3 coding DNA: TGTGCCAGCAGCCAAGGGGCGGGAGGGCCCCTCAATGAGCAGTTCTTC.

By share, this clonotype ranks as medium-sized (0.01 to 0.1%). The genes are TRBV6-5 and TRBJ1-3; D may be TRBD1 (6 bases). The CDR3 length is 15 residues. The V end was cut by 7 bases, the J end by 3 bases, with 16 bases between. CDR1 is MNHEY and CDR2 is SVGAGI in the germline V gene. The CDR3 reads CASKAGRGSGNTIYF. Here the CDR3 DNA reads TGTGCCAGCAAGGCCGGGAGGGGGAGTGGAAACACCATATATTTT.